These T cell receptor beta chains were read from a single sample in a study of blood T cell repertoires in COVID-19. Data came from immunoSEQ multiplex PCR; TCRdb stores just in-frame clones and leaves some out. The table has tens of thousands of clones, around 88% seen once. The source material was peripheral blood. The receptor set was obtained from a woman aged 70-85 years with acute or convalescent COVID-19. Each CDR3 is given with its conserved first and last residue. Each record gives: V gene, clone size, D gene, J gene, CDR3 protein, CDR3 DNA. The D gene is left open where the match is weak. Expanded clones are given a class, and other clones once, few, many or no size at all.

V: TRBV5-1; size: -; D: -; J: TRBJ2-5; CDR3: CASSSDSLVGETQYF; DNA: TGCGCCAGCAGCTCCGACAGTCTGGTGGGAGAGACCCAGTACTTC
V: TRBV5-6; size: -; D: TRBD1; J: TRBJ1-1; CDR3: CASSLVGQLMNTEAFF; DNA: TGTGCCAGCAGCTTGGTGGGACAGCTGATGAACACTGAAGCTTTCTTT
V: TRBV19; size: -; D: -; J: TRBJ2-7; CDR3: CASSIDGGISYEQYF; DNA: TGTGCCAGTAGTATAGACGGCGGGATATCCTACGAGCAGTACTTC
V: TRBV2; size: -; D: -; J: TRBJ2-2; CDR3: CASSVGVNTGELFF; DNA: TGTGCCAGCAGTGTCGGGGTCAATACCGGGGAGCTGTTTTTT
V: TRBV29-1; size: few; D: TRBD1; J: TRBJ1-3; CDR3: CSVGLGDRPHGAIYF; DNA: TGCAGCGTTGGGCTAGGGGACAGGCCCCACGGGGCCATATATTTT
V: TRBV28; size: -; D: TRBD1; J: TRBJ2-7; CDR3: CASSFGTGSPSYEQYF; DNA: TGTGCCAGCAGTTTCGGGACAGGGAGTCCCTCCTACGAGCAGTACTTC
V: TRBV2; size: few; D: -; J: TRBJ2-1; CDR3: CASITRSYNEQFF; DNA: TGTGCCAGCATCACTCGCTCCTACAATGAGCAGTTCTTC
V: TRBV13; size: -; D: -; J: TRBJ2-6; CDR3: CASSSRTVPGANVLTF; DNA: TGTGCCAGCAGCTCCCGGACAGTCCCTGGGGCCAACGTCCTGACTTTC
V: TRBV29-1; size: -; D: TRBD2; J: TRBJ2-3; CDR3: CSARTSGSADTQYF; DNA: TGCAGCGCTAGGACTAGCGGGAGTGCAGATACGCAGTATTTT
V: TRBV7-2; size: -; D: TRBD2; J: TRBJ2-1; CDR3: CASSLAGTNSYNEQFF; DNA: TGTGCCAGCAGCTTAGCCGGGACTAACTCCTACAATGAGCAGTTCTTC
V: TRBV29-1; size: -; D: TRBD2; J: TRBJ2-1; CDR3: CSVVFEPGLADSIYYNEQFF; DNA: TGCAGCGTTGTTTTTGAGCCGGGACTAGCGGACTCCATTTACTACAATGAGCAGTTCTTC
V: TRBV6-5; size: once; D: -; J: TRBJ2-3; CDR3: CASSYYRTAHHTQYF; DNA: TGTGCCAGCAGTTACTACCGGACAGCACACCATACGCAGTATTTT
V: TRBV7-2; size: -; D: -; J: TRBJ2-1; CDR3: CASNLGGLAYNEQFF; DNA: TGTGCCAGCAACCTAGGAGGGCTGGCCTACAATGAGCAGTTCTTC
V: TRBV5-6; size: -; D: TRBD1; J: TRBJ1-5; CDR3: CASSRRVSGGVNQPQHF; DNA: TGTGCCAGCAGCCGACGGGTGTCAGGGGGCGTCAATCAGCCCCAGCATTTT
V: TRBV30; size: -; D: -; J: TRBJ1-5; CDR3: CAWSPLERANQPQHF; DNA: TGTGCCTGGAGTCCCCTCGAGAGGGCTAATCAGCCCCAGCATTTT
V: TRBV6-5; size: -; D: -; J: TRBJ1-6; CDR3: CASSLGRDTYNSPLHF; DNA: TGTGCCAGCAGTTTAGGAAGGGACACATATAATTCACCCCTCCACTTT
V: TRBV24-1; size: -; D: TRBD1; J: TRBJ2-1; CDR3: CATSDSGTGINEQFF; DNA: TGTGCCACCAGTGATTCCGGGACAGGGATCAATGAGCAGTTCTTC
V: TRBV20-1; size: once; D: -; J: TRBJ2-1; CDR3: CSASPGTAVEQFF; DNA: TGCAGTGCTAGTCCCGGCACAGCGGTTGAGCAGTTCTTC
V: TRBV27; size: -; D: -; J: TRBJ2-7; CDR3: CASSLVGPMGPYEQYF; DNA: TGTGCCAGCAGTTTAGTCGGGCCCATGGGGCCCTACGAGCAGTACTTC
V: TRBV10-3; size: -; D: -; J: TRBJ2-1; CDR3: CAISDLDYNEQFF; DNA: TGTGCCATCAGTGATCTAGATTACAATGAGCAGTTCTTC
V: TRBV19; size: once; D: TRBD1; J: TRBJ2-7; CDR3: CASSKGTGRSYEQYF; DNA: TGTGCCAGTAGTAAAGGGACAGGGCGCTCCTACGAGCAGTACTTC
V: TRBV2; size: -; D: TRBD1; J: TRBJ1-1; CDR3: CASSDQGAISTEAFF; DNA: TGTGCCAGCAGTGATCAGGGGGCTATTAGCACTGAAGCTTTCTTT
V: TRBV9; size: -; D: TRBD2; J: TRBJ2-7; CDR3: CASRPRQREDYEQYF; DNA: TGTGCCAGCAGACCAAGGCAGCGGGAGGACTACGAGCAGTACTTC
V: TRBV29-1; size: -; D: -; J: TRBJ1-1; CDR3: CSVVRQWEAFF; DNA: TGCAGCGTCGTCCGACAGTGGGAAGCTTTCTTT
V: TRBV14; size: once; D: -; J: TRBJ2-7; CDR3: CASSQDYRDTGSYEQYF; DNA: TGTGCCAGCAGCCAAGATTATAGGGACACGGGATCCTACGAGCAGTACTTC
V: TRBV11-2; size: -; D: TRBD1; J: TRBJ2-6; CDR3: CASSLPGQGLSGANVLTF; DNA: TGTGCCAGCAGCCTTCCGGGACAGGGATTATCCGGGGCCAACGTCCTGACTTTC
V: TRBV5-1; size: -; D: -; J: TRBJ2-1; CDR3: CASSLTRDNEQFF; DNA: TGCGCCAGCAGCCTGACACGAGACAATGAGCAGTTCTTC
V: TRBV3-1/TRBV3-2; size: -; D: -; J: TRBJ1-3; CDR3: CASSPHSGNTIYF; DNA: TGTGCCAGCAGCCCCCACTCTGGAAACACCATATATTTT
V: TRBV30; size: once; D: TRBD1; J: TRBJ1-2; CDR3: CAWRTGGYGYTF; DNA: TGTGCCTGGAGGACAGGGGGCTATGGCTACACCTTC
V: TRBV6-5; size: -; D: TRBD1; J: TRBJ2-7; CDR3: CASIRDRASYEQYF; DNA: TGTGCCAGCATCCGGGACAGGGCCTCCTACGAGCAGTACTTC
V: TRBV27; size: -; D: -; J: TRBJ2-2; CDR3: CASSLIQGLSTGELFF; DNA: TGTGCCAGCAGTTTAATCCAGGGGCTGAGCACCGGGGAGCTGTTTTTT
V: TRBV10-3; size: -; D: -; J: TRBJ1-1; CDR3: CAISVGPGVSVNTEAFF; DNA: TGTGCCATCAGTGTCGGGCCAGGGGTGAGTGTGAACACTGAAGCTTTCTTT
V: TRBV5-1; size: -; D: -; J: TRBJ1-1; CDR3: CASSQGGLTEAFF; DNA: TGCGCCAGCAGCCAGGGAGGGTTAACTGAAGCTTTCTTT
V: TRBV9; size: once; D: -; J: TRBJ2-3; CDR3: CASSVRGLADTQYF; DNA: TGTGCCAGCAGCGTTCGGGGGTTAGCAGATACGCAGTATTTT
V: TRBV19; size: -; D: -; J: TRBJ2-1; CDR3: CASSIGQFNYNEQFF; DNA: TGTGCCAGTAGTATTGGGCAGTTTAACTACAATGAGCAGTTCTTC
V: TRBV29-1; size: -; D: TRBD2; J: TRBJ2-1; CDR3: CSVEVSGRMNEQFF; DNA: TGCAGCGTTGAGGTTAGCGGGAGAATGAATGAGCAGTTCTTC
V: TRBV3-1/TRBV3-2; size: -; D: TRBD1; J: TRBJ1-5; CDR3: CASSQRQGNQPQHF; DNA: TGTGCCAGCAGCCAAAGACAGGGGAATCAGCCCCAGCATTTT
V: TRBV5-1; size: -; D: TRBD1; J: TRBJ1-1; CDR3: CASSMGQTGTEAFF; DNA: TGCGCCAGCAGCATGGGACAGACGGGCACTGAAGCTTTCTTT
V: TRBV5-5; size: -; D: -; J: TRBJ1-5; CDR3: CASSTNSDQPQHF; DNA: TGTGCCAGCAGCACCAACTCGGATCAGCCCCAGCATTTT
V: TRBV6-5; size: -; D: -; J: TRBJ2-2; CDR3: CASSLLGGSTGELFF; DNA: TGTGCCAGCAGCCTACTTGGGGGCAGCACCGGGGAGCTGTTTTTT
V: TRBV2; size: -; D: -; J: TRBJ2-5; CDR3: CASSLFRGREETQYF; DNA: TGTGCCAGCAGTCTCTTCCGGGGGCGGGAGGAGACCCAGTACTTC
V: TRBV24-1; size: -; D: -; J: TRBJ1-2; CDR3: CATSDGEQGQSYGYTF; DNA: TGTGCCACCAGTGATGGCGAACAGGGCCAAAGCTATGGCTACACCTTC
V: TRBV5-8; size: -; D: TRBD1; J: TRBJ2-7; CDR3: CASSWGTDSYEQYF; DNA: TGTGCCAGCAGCTGGGGGACAGACTCCTACGAGCAGTACTTC
V: TRBV15; size: -; D: -; J: TRBJ2-5; CDR3: CATSRGDGRGEETQYF; DNA: TGTGCCACCAGCAGAGGGGACGGGAGAGGGGAAGAGACCCAGTACTTC
V: TRBV10-3; size: -; D: TRBD2; J: TRBJ2-1; CDR3: CASRTSGNDNEQFF; DNA: TGTGCCTCCAGGACTAGCGGGAACGACAATGAGCAGTTCTTC
V: TRBV11-1; size: -; D: TRBD2; J: TRBJ2-2; CDR3: CASAGSGRPNTGELFF; DNA: TGTGCCAGTGCCGGTAGCGGGAGGCCGAACACCGGGGAGCTGTTTTTT
V: TRBV5-1; size: -; D: TRBD1; J: TRBJ1-2; CDR3: CASSLDGQGGYGYTF; DNA: TGCGCCAGCAGCTTGGATGGACAGGGCGGCTATGGCTACACCTTC
V: TRBV2; size: -; D: TRBD1; J: TRBJ1-5; CDR3: CASTGGSYSNQPQHF; DNA: TGTGCCAGCACAGGGGGCAGTTATAGCAATCAGCCCCAGCATTTT
V: TRBV30; size: -; D: -; J: TRBJ2-7; CDR3: CAWSVGQGYEQYF; DNA: TGTGCCTGGAGTGTAGGGCAGGGCTACGAGCAGTACTTC
V: TRBV7-8; size: -; D: TRBD1; J: TRBJ2-7; CDR3: CASIDGTGAYEQYF; DNA: TGTGCCAGCATAGATGGGACAGGGGCCTACGAGCAGTACTTC
V: TRBV6-1; size: -; D: -; J: TRBJ1-3; CDR3: CASSDQDFGNTIYF; DNA: TGTGCCAGCAGTGACCAGGATTTCGGAAACACCATATATTTT
V: TRBV19; size: -; D: TRBD2; J: TRBJ2-1; CDR3: CASSIDPQGSTGGGNEQFF; DNA: TGTGCCAGTAGTATAGATCCCCAAGGGTCGACGGGAGGAGGTAATGAGCAGTTCTTC
V: TRBV4-2; size: -; D: -; J: TRBJ1-2; CDR3: CASSQDARLYGYTF; DNA: TGTGCCAGCAGCCAAGATGCACGGTTATATGGCTACACCTTC
V: TRBV11-3; size: -; D: -; J: TRBJ2-7; CDR3: CASSKEGRDEQYF; DNA: TGTGCCAGCAGCAAAGAGGGCCGGGACGAGCAGTACTTC
V: TRBV6-5; size: few; D: TRBD1; J: TRBJ1-1; CDR3: CASRDRGLNTEAFF; DNA: TGTGCCAGCAGGGACAGGGGATTGAACACTGAAGCTTTCTTT
V: TRBV7-8; size: -; D: -; J: TRBJ2-5; CDR3: CASSAMLGRIQETQYF; DNA: TGTGCCAGCAGCGCGATGCTAGGGAGGATACAAGAGACCCAGTACTTC
V: TRBV6-5; size: -; D: -; J: TRBJ1-1; CDR3: CASSTESGTEAFF; DNA: TGTGCCAGCAGTACCGAATCCGGCACTGAAGCTTTCTTT
V: TRBV5-4; size: -; D: -; J: TRBJ2-2; CDR3: CASSSSLFGTSGELFF; DNA: TGTGCCAGCAGCTCTTCCCTGTTCGGTACTTCCGGGGAGCTGTTTTTT
V: TRBV10-3; size: -; D: -; J: TRBJ2-7; CDR3: CAISESDGTYRYEQYF; DNA: TGTGCCATCAGTGAGTCAGACGGGACTTATCGCTACGAGCAGTACTTC
V: TRBV19; size: -; D: -; J: TRBJ2-1; CDR3: CASRRGSGGSSYNEQFF; DNA: TGTGCCAGTAGAAGGGGGAGCGGTGGAAGCTCCTACAATGAGCAGTTCTTC